This T cell receptor (beta chain) was recovered during a study of cytomegalovirus exposure and HLA in healthy donors. Whole-study findings and limits: Earlier analysis looked at TCR beta V segments, and most were productive about 87% or about 30% of the time. Follow-up analysis seemed to connect common viral pathogens with several of the most significant clusters identified.

Germline CDR1 is MNHNY and CDR2 is SVGAGI (reference sequence). V lost 5 bases, J lost 2 bases, and 11 bases lay in between. There are 14 residues in the CDR3. Everyone who donated was a healthy bone marrow donor. Use of 60 Vbeta and 13 Jbeta primers characterized the PCR. The data were produced by immunoSEQ multiplex PCR, yet TCRdb's version contains in-frame clones alone and is incomplete. Among more than 50,000 clones listed, about 85% were seen once. This clone was recorded only once. Its antigen is as yet unknown. The specimen was PBMCs. The rearrangement joins TRBV6-6 to TRBJ2-3, with D perhaps matching TRBD2 (6 bases). This TCR was recovered from a female donor in good health and CMV-seronegative. CDR3 protein: CASSGGTHTDTQYF. The CDR3 coding sequence is TGTGCCAGCAGTGGGGGGACCCACACAGATACGCAGTATTTT.